This entry lists 31 T cell receptor beta chains sequenced from one sample in a study of naive and memory T cell subsets. Their target antigens are unknown. Study-level points and caveats: Naive repertoires, especially CD8, held a few larger clonotypes, possibly memory cells re-expressing CD45RA.

The beta constant-region primer was an equimolar mix of two oligonucleotides covering TRBC1 and TRBC2. Four rounds of PCR amplified the ligated cDNA using nested alpha and beta constant-region primers plus SP2. In TCRdb, the UMI-ligation and nested PCR reads were re-called with MiXCR into one record per CDR3 protein. This table holds about 140,000 distinct CDR3 sequences, around 21% found once. The sequenced material came from naive CD8+ T cells from blood. The source is a human donor in good health.

CDR3 DNA sequence: TGCGCCAGCGAAGGGGATGAGGGGACTGAAGCTTTCTTT. Protein product: CASEGDEGTEAFF. The chain couples TRBV5-1 to TRBJ1-1, with D perhaps matching TRBD1 (5 bases). The CDR3 has 13 residues. Germline lookup yields CDR1 SGHRS and CDR2 YFSETQ. V lost 7 bases and J lost 5, with 15 bases in between.

This CDR3 is CASSLGLANTEAFF. The CDR3 DNA reads as TGTGCCAGCAGCTTAGGCTTGGCGAACACTGAAGCTTTCTTT. The V call is TRBV13, the J call TRBJ1-1; unclear D gene. Between the trimmed V and J ends, which lost 0 bases and 1 base, there was a span of 6 bases. CDR1 is PRHDT, CDR2 FYEKMQ, per germline (reference sequence). This CDR3 comprises 14 residues.

This clonotype showed up just a few times. The chain carries TRBV12-3 or TRBV12-4 and TRBJ2-3; 8 positions match TRBD2. The CDR3 spans 15 residues. Unmatched junction bases numbered 7, after V lost 6 bases and J lost 2 bases. CDR3 bases: TGTGCCAGCAGGCCCGGGACTAGTCACACAGATACGCAGTATTTT. Protein: CASRPGTSHTDTQYF.

This chain uses TRBV4-1 with TRBJ2-1, with 7 bases lining up with TRBD1. This CDR3 is built from 14 residues. Germline CDR1 is MGHRA and CDR2 is YSYEKL. With V trimmed by 2 bases and J by 5 bases, 3 bases remained unmatched. The CDR3 spells CASSQFTGDNEQFF. CDR3 DNA: TGCGCCAGCAGCCAATTTACAGGGGACAATGAGCAGTTCTTC.

The sample holds a few counts of this clonotype. The V and J genes are TRBV12-3 or TRBV12-4 and TRBJ2-7; TRBD2 matches at 7 bases. J gave up 3 bases and V 5 bases, and 1 base lay outside the gene matches. The CDR3 consists of 12 residues. The CDR3 loop reads CASSSGVYEQYF. CDR3 in DNA: TGTGCCAGCAGTAGCGGGGTCTACGAGCAGTACTTC.

The J gene is TRBJ2-2, the V gene TRBV12-5; TRBD2 aligns across 11 bases. In germline, CDR1 is LGHNT, CDR2 FRNRAP. The CDR3 has 17 residues. J was trimmed by 5 bases and V by 0 bases; bases with no gene match: 5. CDR3 region: CASGLVPSGRWTGELFF. CDR3 DNA: TGTGCTAGTGGTTTGGTACCTAGCGGGAGGTGGACCGGGGAGCTGTTTTTT.

This clonotype was seen a handful of times. V gene TRBV20-1 combines with J gene TRBJ1-6; D is perhaps TRBD1 (5 bases). The germline CDR1 and CDR2 sequences are DFQATT and SNEGSKA (reference sequence). The V gene lost 5 bases and the J gene lost 14 bases, with 19 bases spanning the gap. The CDR3 covers 13 residues. The CDR3 region has the DNA TGCAGTGCTGGGGAATCAGGGATCAGGGCCCTCCACTTT. Translating gives CSAGESGIRALHF.

This clonotype turned up a few times. The V and J genes are TRBV12-3 or TRBV12-4 and TRBJ2-2; D possibly uses TRBD1 or TRBD2 (5 bases each). V was shortened by 5 bases and J by 3 bases, with 7 bases between the two germline ends. CDR3 size: 13 residues. DNA of the CDR3: TGTGCCAGCAGTGGGGGACACACCGGGGAGCTGTTTTTT. Its translation: CASSGGHTGELFF.

This clonotype has just a few counts. This rearrangement joins TRBV2 to TRBJ2-1; 9 bases agree with TRBD2. The CDR3 has 14 residues. Losses at the gene ends were 4 bases for V and 5 bases for J; bases not matched to a gene: 3. Germline V gene sequence: CDR1 SNHLY, CDR2 FYNNEI. In nucleotides, the CDR3 is TGTGCCAGCAGTGCGCGGGGGGGGCACAATGAGCAGTTCTTC. It codes for CASSARGGHNEQFF.

This clonotype was found a few times. This chain uses TRBV12-3 or TRBV12-4 with TRBJ2-7; 10 bases agree with TRBD1. This CDR3 contains 12 residues. V gave up 6 bases and J gave up 7 bases; unmatched junction bases: 3. The CDR3 protein is CASSGTGEEQYF. The CDR3 DNA reads as TGTGCCAGCAGCGGGACAGGGGAAGAGCAGTACTTC.

This clonotype has just a few counts. The chain recombines TRBV9 with TRBJ1-1; D unclear. Germline values: CDR1 SGDLS, CDR2 YYNGEE. Trimming left V 4 bases short and J 3 bases short, with 10 bases between. This CDR3 comprises 13 residues. The CDR3 spells CASSLASDTEAFF. DNA of the CDR3: TGTGCCAGCAGCCTCGCCTCGGACACTGAAGCTTTCTTT.

This clonotype was counted at least ten times. The chain uses TRBV29-1 and TRBJ2-7; D not resolved. V lost 0 bases and J lost 3, with 0 bases in between. Germline V lookup: CDR1 SQVTM, CDR2 ANQGSEA. The CDR3 runs 10 residues. CDR3 in amino acids: CSVEDYEQYF. As DNA, the CDR3 is TGCAGCGTTGAAGACTACGAGCAGTACTTC.

The V gene is TRBV29-1, the J gene TRBJ2-7, with 9 positions matching TRBD1. The J segment lost 3 bases and the V segment lost 6 bases, leaving 6 bases of the junction unmatched. This CDR3 has 13 amino acids. CDR1 and CDR2 from the germline V gene are SQVTM and ANQGSEA. CDR3 coding DNA: TGCAGCGTGCGGACAGGGGAGGGCTACGAGCAGTACTTC. This codes for CSVRTGEGYEQYF.

Only a few counts were recorded for this clonotype. This rearrangement joins TRBV9 to TRBJ2-3, with TRBD2 matching over 15 bases. There are 17 residues in the CDR3. Germline V gives CDR1 SGDLS, CDR2 YYNGEE. V dropped 3 bases and J dropped 2; count of bases not matched to a gene: 4. The CDR3 here is CASSEGTSGRYTDTQYF. The CDR3, as DNA: TGTGCCAGCAGCGAGGGGACTAGCGGGAGGTACACAGATACGCAGTATTTT.

This clonotype appeared a few times. The rearrangement joins TRBV29-1 to TRBJ1-3, with D possibly TRBD1 on 5 matching bases. V was pared by 6 bases and J by 0 bases, with 15 bases between. The CDR3 covers 15 residues. The V gene's germline CDR1 is SQVTM and CDR2 ANQGSEA. As DNA, the CDR3 is TGCAGCGTAGCAAGAGAGGGGAGCTCTGGAAACACCATATATTTT. This sequence encodes CSVAREGSSGNTIYF.

The sample holds many counts of this clonotype. The chain uses TRBV5-1 and TRBJ2-7; TRBD1 or TRBD2 may be the D gene (6 bases each). The length of the CDR3 is 15 residues. V was trimmed by 0 bases and J by 5 bases, leaving 15 bases between them. CDR1 SGHRS and CDR2 YFSETQ come from the germline V gene. CDR3 sequence: CASSLEGGLLHEQYF. The CDR3, as DNA: TGCGCCAGCAGCTTGGAGGGGGGTTTGTTACACGAGCAGTACTTC.

The chain joins TRBV20-1 to TRBJ2-7, with 8 nucleotides matching TRBD2. The junction had 11 bases not matched to a gene; V was cut back by 0 bases and J by 4 bases. From germline, CDR1 is DFQATT and CDR2 SNEGSKA (reference sequence). This CDR3 comprises 16 residues. The CDR3 region is CSARDRIAGWLYEQYF. The CDR3 DNA sequence: TGCAGTGCTAGAGATAGAATAGCGGGATGGCTTTACGAGCAGTACTTC.

The J gene is TRBJ2-3, the V gene TRBV2, with 7 bases matching TRBD1. The CDR3 extends over 13 amino acids. Trimming removed 10 bases from V and 2 bases from J; junction bases left unmatched: 6. Germline CDR1 reads SNHLY; CDR2 reads FYNNEI. The DNA of the CDR3 is TGTGCCACTCCGGGACAGCTCACAGATACGCAGTATTTT. This codes for CATPGQLTDTQYF.

The table lists this clonotype with a few counts. This chain joins TRBV28 and TRBJ2-7, with D possibly TRBD2 on 6 matching bases. V gave up 7 bases and J gave up 6 bases, with 19 bases separating them. CDR1 is MDHEN and CDR2 is SYDVKM in the germline V gene. CDR3 size: 14 residues. CDR3 DNA sequence: TGTGCCAGCACACTTCGGAGGGTAAGGGGCGAGCAGTACTTC. Its protein is CASTLRRVRGEQYF.

V gene TRBV27 combines with J gene TRBJ1-5; unclear D gene. This CDR3 region has 12 residues. Germline V CDR1 and CDR2: MNHEY, SMNVEV (reference sequence). V lost 8 bases, J lost 7 bases, and 12 bases lay in between. CDR3 protein: CASSGVGQPQHF. CDR3 in DNA: TGTGCCAGCTCCGGGGTAGGGCAGCCCCAGCATTTT.

The chain recombines TRBV12-3 or TRBV12-4 with TRBJ2-1, with 13 bases fitting TRBD2. V was pared by 4 bases and J by 2 bases, with 8 bases of the junction left unmatched. This CDR3 spans 18 amino acids. CDR3 bases: TGTGCCAGCAGTTCAACTAGCGGGGGGGCCCCCCCCTACAATGAGCAGTTCTTC. Translating it yields CASSSTSGGAPPYNEQFF.

This clonotype was seen more than once but under ten times. This chain uses TRBV4-1 with TRBJ1-5; D uncertain. The V gene lost 4 bases and the J gene lost 1 base, with 11 bases spanning the gap. This CDR3 has 15 residues. Germline V gene sequence: CDR1 MGHRA, CDR2 YSYEKL. CDR3: CASSPAEESNQPQHF. DNA for the CDR3: TGCGCCAGCAGCCCCGCGGAGGAGAGCAATCAGCCCCAGCATTTT.

The chain employs TRBV9 and TRBJ1-5; tentative D call: TRBD1 (5 bases). Trimming shortened V by 3 bases and J by 8 bases, and 18 bases separated the two germline ends. The CDR3 spans 15 residues. Germline V CDR1 and CDR2: SGDLS, YYNGEE. CDR3 sequence (DNA): TGTGCCAGCAGCGACGACGTAGGGGTAGTGGAGCCCCAGCATTTT. It encodes CASSDDVGVVEPQHF. The full variable domain, in which reference TRBV9 and TRBJ1-5 provide the parts outside the CDR3, is DSGVTQTPKHLITATGQRVTLRCSPRSGDLSVYWYQQSLDQGLQFLIQYYNGEERAKGNILERFSAQQFPDLHSELNLSSLELGDSALYFCASSDDVGVVEPQHFGDGTRLSIL.

A few counts support this clonotype. The V and J genes are TRBV20-1 and TRBJ2-3; D is undetermined. Germline V gives CDR1 DFQATT, CDR2 SNEGSKA (reference sequence). Trimming shortened V by 2 bases and J by 0 bases, and 12 bases separated the two germline ends. The CDR3 is 15 amino acids. CDR3 sequence reads: CSARSPFSSTDTQYF. The CDR3 DNA is TGCAGTGCTAGATCCCCCTTCTCTAGCACAGATACGCAGTATTTT.

For the CDR3, the DNA is TGTGCCAGCAGTTTCAACCCAGGGGTTGGCTACACCTTC. Amino acids: CASSFNPGVGYTF. The chain carries TRBV27 and TRBJ1-2; D is possibly TRBD1 (6 bases). In germline, CDR1 is MNHEY, CDR2 SMNVEV (reference sequence). The V end was cut by 3 bases, the J end by 7 bases, with 12 bases between. The CDR3 contains 13 residues.

In its sample, this clonotype was seen a few times. V usage is TRBV12-5 and J usage is TRBJ2-1; 7 nucleotides agree with TRBD2. Germline V gives CDR1 LGHNT, CDR2 FRNRAP. J gave up 7 bases and V 2 bases, and 2 bases lay outside the gene matches. This CDR3 spans 13 amino acids. The CDR3, as DNA: TGTGCTAGTGGTTTGTTCGGGGGGAATGAGCAGTTCTTC. Its translation is CASGLFGGNEQFF.

This clonotype occurred a few times. The chain joins TRBV12-3 or TRBV12-4 to TRBJ2-4; perhaps TRBD2 as D (6 bases). The CDR3 spans 16 residues. V was pared by 5 bases and J by 8 bases, with 22 bases between. CDR3 sequence (DNA): TGTGCCAGCAGTCCCAGACAGCGTGGAGGGCCAGACATTCAGTACTTC. Its translation: CASSPRQRGGPDIQYF.

This clonotype showed up just a few times. This chain uses TRBV5-6 with TRBJ2-4, with 8 nucleotides matching TRBD1. Germline V gene data show CDR1 as SGHDT and CDR2 as YYEEEE. This CDR3 has 15 residues. J was trimmed by 6 bases and V by 3 bases; bases with no gene match: 8. The CDR3 here is CASSSTGDDGNIQYF. The CDR3 nucleotides are TGTGCCAGCAGCTCGACAGGGGATGACGGAAACATTCAGTACTTC. Full variable domain (outside the CDR3, taken from reference TRBV5-6 and TRBJ2-4): DAGVTQSPTHLIKTRGQQVTLRCSPKSGHDTVSWYQQALGQGPQFIFQYYEEEERQRGNFPDRFSGHQFPNYSSELNVNALLLGDSALYLCASSSTGDDGNIQYFGAGTRLSVL.

This clonotype was seen repeatedly, ten times or more. The CDR3 is CSASSLAGDRIYNEQFF. The CDR3 bases are TGCAGTGCTAGTAGTTTAGCGGGAGATAGAATCTACAATGAGCAGTTCTTC. The genes are TRBV20-1 and TRBJ2-1; TRBD2 matches 9 bases. The ends lost 3 bases at V and 3 bases at J; junction bases unmatched: 12. Germline V lookup: CDR1 DFQATT, CDR2 SNEGSKA (reference sequence). CDR3 length: 17 amino acids.

Many counts were recorded for this clonotype. This rearrangement joins TRBV28 to TRBJ2-3; 7 bases are a match to TRBD1. CDR3 length: 14 residues. Germline trimming cut 4 bases from V and 1 base from J; bases unmatched to any gene: 2. Germline V gives CDR1 MDHEN, CDR2 SYDVKM. CDR3 DNA sequence: TGTGCCAGCAGTTCTGACAGGGGCACAGATACGCAGTATTTT. Translation gives CASSSDRGTDTQYF.

The rearrangement uses TRBV6-5 and TRBJ2-7; maybe TRBD2 (5 bases). In germline, CDR1 is MNHEY, CDR2 SVGAGI. CDR3 length: 14 amino acids. Trimming pared 2 bases from V and 5 bases from J, leaving 13 bases between. This CDR3 is CASSYVGVGHEQYF. CDR3 bases: TGTGCCAGCAGTTACGTGGGAGTGGGCCACGAGCAGTACTTC.